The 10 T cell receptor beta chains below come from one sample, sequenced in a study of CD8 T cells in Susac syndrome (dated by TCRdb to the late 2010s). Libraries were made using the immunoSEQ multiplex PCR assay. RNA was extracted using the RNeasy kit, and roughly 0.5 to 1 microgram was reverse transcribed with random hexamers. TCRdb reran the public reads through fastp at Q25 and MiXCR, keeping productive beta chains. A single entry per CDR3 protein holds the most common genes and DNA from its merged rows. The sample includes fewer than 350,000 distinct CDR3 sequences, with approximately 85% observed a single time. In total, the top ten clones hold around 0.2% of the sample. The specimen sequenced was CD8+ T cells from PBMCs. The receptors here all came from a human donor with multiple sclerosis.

In DNA form, the CDR3 reads TGTGCCAGCAGCTCCTTGGGGGCTGGCGCTGGGGGTGAGCAGTTCTTC. Translated: CASSSLGAGAGGEQFF. This chain joins TRBV7-3 and TRBJ2-1; D is possibly TRBD1 (6 bases). This CDR3 has 16 amino acids. V dropped 4 bases and J dropped 9 bases, with 22 bases sitting between them. Germline V gene lookup returns CDR1 SGHTA and CDR2 FQGTGA.

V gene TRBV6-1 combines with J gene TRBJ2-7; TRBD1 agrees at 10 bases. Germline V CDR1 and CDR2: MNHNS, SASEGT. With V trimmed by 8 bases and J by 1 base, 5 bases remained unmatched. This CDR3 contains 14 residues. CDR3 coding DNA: TGTGCCAGCCTGGACAGGGGGGCATCCTACGAGCAGTACTTC. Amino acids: CASLDRGASYEQYF.

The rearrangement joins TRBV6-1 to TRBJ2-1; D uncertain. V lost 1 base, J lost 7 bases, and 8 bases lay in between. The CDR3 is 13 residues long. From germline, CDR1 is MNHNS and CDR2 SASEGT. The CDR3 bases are TGTGCCAGCAGTGAAGTGTTCAGTAATGAGCAGTTCTTC. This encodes CASSEVFSNEQFF.

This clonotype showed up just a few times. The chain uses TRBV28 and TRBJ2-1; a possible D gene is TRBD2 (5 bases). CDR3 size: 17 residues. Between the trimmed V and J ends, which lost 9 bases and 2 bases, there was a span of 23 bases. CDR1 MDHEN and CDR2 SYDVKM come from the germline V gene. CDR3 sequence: CASRTYSLRPPYNEQFF. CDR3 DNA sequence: TGTGCCAGTAGGACTTACTCCCTCCGGCCCCCCTACAATGAGCAGTTCTTC.

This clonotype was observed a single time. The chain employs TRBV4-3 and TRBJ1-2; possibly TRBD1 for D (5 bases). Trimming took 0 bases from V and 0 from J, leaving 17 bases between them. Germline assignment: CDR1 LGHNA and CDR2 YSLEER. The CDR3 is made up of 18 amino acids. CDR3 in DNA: TGCGCCAGCAGCCAAGATTCGGGGCGGTTAACAGCTAACTATGGCTACACCTTC. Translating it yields CASSQDSGRLTANYGYTF.

The chain's CDR3 is CASSQGRLAGAILYPHSYNEQFF. CDR3 in DNA: TGCGCCAGCAGCCAAGGGCGCCTAGCGGGAGCGATCTTATACCCCCACTCGTACAATGAGCAGTTCTTC. This chain joins TRBV4-1 and TRBJ2-1, with 10 bases aligning to TRBD2. Trimming removed 1 base from V and 4 bases from J; junction bases left unmatched: 25. The germline gives CDR1 MGHRA, CDR2 YSYEKL. The CDR3 totals 23 residues.

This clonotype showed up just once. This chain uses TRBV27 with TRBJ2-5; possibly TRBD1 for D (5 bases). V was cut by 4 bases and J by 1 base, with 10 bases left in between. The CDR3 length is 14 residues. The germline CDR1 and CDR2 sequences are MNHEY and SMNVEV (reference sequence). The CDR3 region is CASSSYRSQETQYF. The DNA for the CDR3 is TGTGCCAGCAGTTCCTACAGGTCCCAAGAGACCCAGTACTTC.

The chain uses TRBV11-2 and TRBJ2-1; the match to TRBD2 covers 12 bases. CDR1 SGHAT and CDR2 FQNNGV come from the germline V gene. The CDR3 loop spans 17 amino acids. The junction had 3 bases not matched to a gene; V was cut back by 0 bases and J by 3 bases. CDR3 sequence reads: CASSLDGLAGNYNEQFF. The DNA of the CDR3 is TGTGCCAGCAGCTTAGACGGACTAGCGGGGAACTACAATGAGCAGTTCTTC.

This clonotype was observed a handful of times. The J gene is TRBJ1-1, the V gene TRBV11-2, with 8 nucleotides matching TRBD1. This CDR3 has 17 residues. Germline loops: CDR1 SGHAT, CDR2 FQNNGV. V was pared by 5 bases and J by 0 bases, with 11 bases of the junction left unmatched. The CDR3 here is CASSDRGAGTVNTEAFF. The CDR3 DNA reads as TGTGCCAGCAGCGACAGGGGAGCGGGAACAGTGAACACTGAAGCTTTCTTT.

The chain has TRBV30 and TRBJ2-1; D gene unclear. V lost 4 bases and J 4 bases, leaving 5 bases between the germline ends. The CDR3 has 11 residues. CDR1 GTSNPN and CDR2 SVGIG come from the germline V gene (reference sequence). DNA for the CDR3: TGTGCCTGGAATAGTTACAATGAGCAGTTCTTC. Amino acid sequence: CAWNSYNEQFF.